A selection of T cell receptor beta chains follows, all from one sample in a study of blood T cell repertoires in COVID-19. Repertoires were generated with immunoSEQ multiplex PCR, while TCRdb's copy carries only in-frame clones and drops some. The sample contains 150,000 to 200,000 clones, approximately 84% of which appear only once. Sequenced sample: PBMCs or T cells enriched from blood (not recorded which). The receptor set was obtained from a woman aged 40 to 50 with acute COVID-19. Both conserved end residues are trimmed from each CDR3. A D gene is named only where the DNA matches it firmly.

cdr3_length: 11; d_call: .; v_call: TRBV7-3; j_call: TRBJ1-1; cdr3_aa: ASSLDYGTEAF
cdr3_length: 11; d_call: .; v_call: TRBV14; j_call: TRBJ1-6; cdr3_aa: ASSQNILVPLH
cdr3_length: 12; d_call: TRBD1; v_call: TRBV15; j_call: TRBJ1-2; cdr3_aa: ATSRVGTAYGYT
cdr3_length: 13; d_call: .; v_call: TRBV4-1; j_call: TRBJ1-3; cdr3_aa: ASSQDRGGVNTIY
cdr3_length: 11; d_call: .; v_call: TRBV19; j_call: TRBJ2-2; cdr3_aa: ASSARGTGELF
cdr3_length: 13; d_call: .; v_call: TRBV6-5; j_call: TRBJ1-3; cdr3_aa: ASSSGTISGNTIY
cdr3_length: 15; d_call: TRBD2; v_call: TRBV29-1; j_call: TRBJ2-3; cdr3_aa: SVEDLGTSGRRDTQY
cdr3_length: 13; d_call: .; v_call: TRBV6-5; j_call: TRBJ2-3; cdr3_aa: ASSYRGGGTDTQY
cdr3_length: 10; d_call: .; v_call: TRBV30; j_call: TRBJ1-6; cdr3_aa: AWTVVNSPLH
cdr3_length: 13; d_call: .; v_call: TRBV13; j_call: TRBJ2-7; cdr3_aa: ASSPRSGFGDEQY
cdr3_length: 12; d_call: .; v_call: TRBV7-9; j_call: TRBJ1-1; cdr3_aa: ASSLQGSDTEAF
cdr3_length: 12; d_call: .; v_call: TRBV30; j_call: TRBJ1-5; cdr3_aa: AWSSLGGNQPQH
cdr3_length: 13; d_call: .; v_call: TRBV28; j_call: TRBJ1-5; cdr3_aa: ASRLDLRSNQPQH
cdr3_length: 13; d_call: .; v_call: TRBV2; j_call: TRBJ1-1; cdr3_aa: ASSYQGTHNTEAF
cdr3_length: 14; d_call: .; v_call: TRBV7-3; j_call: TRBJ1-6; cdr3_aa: ASSLRGEDRNSPLH
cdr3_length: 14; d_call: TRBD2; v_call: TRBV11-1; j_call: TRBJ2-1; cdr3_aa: ASSFHSGRSGNEQF
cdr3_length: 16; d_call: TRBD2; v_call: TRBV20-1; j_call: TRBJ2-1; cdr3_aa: SASTLPGVAGPGGEQF
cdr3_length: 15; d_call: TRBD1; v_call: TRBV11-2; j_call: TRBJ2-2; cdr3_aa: ASSQLTGTGNTGELF
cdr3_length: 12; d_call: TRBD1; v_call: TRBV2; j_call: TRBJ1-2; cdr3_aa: ASSRGGLTYGYT
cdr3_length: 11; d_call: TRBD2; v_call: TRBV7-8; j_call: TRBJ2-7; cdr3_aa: ASSTGTTGEQY
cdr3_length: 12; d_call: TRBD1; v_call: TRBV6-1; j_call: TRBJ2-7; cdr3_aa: ASSEQGALYEQY
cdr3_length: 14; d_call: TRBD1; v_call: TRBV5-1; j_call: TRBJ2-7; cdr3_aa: ASSSYTGTGPLGLY
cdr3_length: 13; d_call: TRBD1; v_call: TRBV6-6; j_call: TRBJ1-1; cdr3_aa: ASSLGQGKNTEAF
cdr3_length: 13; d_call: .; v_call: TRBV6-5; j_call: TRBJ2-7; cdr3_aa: ASSYSWHLSYEQY
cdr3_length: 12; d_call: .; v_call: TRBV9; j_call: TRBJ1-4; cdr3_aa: ASSDGGPNEKLF
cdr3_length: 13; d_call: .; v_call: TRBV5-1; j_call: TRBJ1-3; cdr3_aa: ASSLSGETGNTIY